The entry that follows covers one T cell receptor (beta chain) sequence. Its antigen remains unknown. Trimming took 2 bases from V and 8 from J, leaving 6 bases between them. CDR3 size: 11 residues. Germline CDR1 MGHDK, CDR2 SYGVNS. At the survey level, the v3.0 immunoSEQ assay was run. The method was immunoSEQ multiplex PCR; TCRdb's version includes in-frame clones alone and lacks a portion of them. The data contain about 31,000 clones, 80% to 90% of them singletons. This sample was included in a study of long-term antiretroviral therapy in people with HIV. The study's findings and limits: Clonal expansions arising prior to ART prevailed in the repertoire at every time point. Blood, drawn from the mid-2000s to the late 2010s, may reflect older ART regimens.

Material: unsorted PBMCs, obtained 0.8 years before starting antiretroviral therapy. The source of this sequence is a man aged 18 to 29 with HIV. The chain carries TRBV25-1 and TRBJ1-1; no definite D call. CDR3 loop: CASSEGREAFF. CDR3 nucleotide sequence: TGTGCCAGCAGTGAAGGGAGGGAAGCTTTCTTT.